A selection of T cell receptor beta chains follows, all from one sample in a study of neurological immune-mediated disorders. From the 5' RACE reads, TCRdb called clonotypes with MiXCR, one entry per CDR3 protein. The sample has about 79,000 distinct CDR3 sequences, about 14% seen once. Sequencing was carried out using PBMCs. These receptors all stem from a woman aged 45-65 years in good health. Both conserved end residues are part of each CDR3. The D gene is left open where the match is weak. A row's size may be missing; if present it is once, few, many or a size class.

size,J,V,D,DNA,CDR3
many,TRBJ2-7,TRBV3-1,TRBD2,TGTGCCAGCAGCAGAGATGGGGCGGGGGTCTCCTACGAGCAGTACTTC,CASSRDGAGVSYEQYF
many,TRBJ2-7,TRBV20-1,NA,TGCAGTGCTAGAGAATCTGGGCAGGGGAATTACGAGCAGTACTTC,CSARESGQGNYEQYF
few,TRBJ2-3,TRBV7-9,NA,TGTGCCAGCAGCCCCCCCCTGCCAGATACGCAGTATTTT,CASSPPLPDTQYF
few,TRBJ2-1,TRBV12-3/TRBV12-4,NA,TGTGCCAGCAACGGACAGGGAGGGGATGAGCAGTTCTTC,CASNGQGGDEQFF
NA,TRBJ2-7,TRBV6-1,TRBD1,TGTGCCAGCACCCCTAGGGACAGATCCTACGAGCAGTACTTC,CASTPRDRSYEQYF
many,TRBJ2-5,TRBV20-1,NA,TGCAGTGCTGCCCGGGACGGACAAGAGACCCAGTACTTC,CSAARDGQETQYF
many,TRBJ2-5,TRBV5-1,TRBD1,TGCGCCAGCAGTACGCAGGGGGCTGGCGAGACCCAGTACTTC,CASSTQGAGETQYF
many,TRBJ2-2,TRBV6-5,TRBD2,TGTGCCAGCAGTCGGGGACTAGCGCCGAACACCGGGGAGCTGTTTTTT,CASSRGLAPNTGELFF
NA,TRBJ1-1,TRBV5-5,NA,TGTGCCAGCAGCCCCGGGTTCGGTTTCACTGAAGCTTTCTTT,CASSPGFGFTEAFF
many,TRBJ2-1,TRBV5-1,TRBD2,TGCGCCAGCAGCCCCTTGGCGGGAGGTTCCTACAATGAGCAGTTCTTC,CASSPLAGGSYNEQFF
NA,TRBJ1-5,TRBV6-2/TRBV6-3,NA,TGTGCCAGCATCCCAGGGGTATCAAGCAATCAGCCCCAGCATTTT,CASIPGVSSNQPQHF
many,TRBJ2-1,TRBV5-1,TRBD1,TGCGCCAGCAGCCCTCGACAGGGGGAGGACAATGAGCAGTTCTTC,CASSPRQGEDNEQFF
many,TRBJ2-1,TRBV9,TRBD2,TGTGCCAGCAGCGTTAGCGGGGGGGCCTGGAATGAGCAGTTCTTC,CASSVSGGAWNEQFF
many,TRBJ2-1,TRBV5-1,TRBD2,TGCGCCAGCAGCTTACGGCTAGCGGACTCCTACAATGAGCAGTTCTTC,CASSLRLADSYNEQFF
many,TRBJ2-2,TRBV5-1,NA,TGCGCCAGCAGCTTGGATGTGACGAACACCGGGGAGCTGTTTTTT,CASSLDVTNTGELFF